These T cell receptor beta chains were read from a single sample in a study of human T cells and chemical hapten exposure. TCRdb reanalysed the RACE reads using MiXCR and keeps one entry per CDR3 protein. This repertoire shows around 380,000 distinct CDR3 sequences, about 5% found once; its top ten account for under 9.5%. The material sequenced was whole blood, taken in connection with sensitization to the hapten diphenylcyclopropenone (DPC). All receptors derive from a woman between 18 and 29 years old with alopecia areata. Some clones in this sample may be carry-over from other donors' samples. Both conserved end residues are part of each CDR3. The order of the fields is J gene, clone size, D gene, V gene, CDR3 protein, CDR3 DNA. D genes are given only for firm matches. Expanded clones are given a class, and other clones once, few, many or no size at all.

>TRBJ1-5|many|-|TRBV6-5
CASGGDSNQPQHF
TGTGCCAGTGGGGGAGATAGCAATCAGCCCCAGCATTTT
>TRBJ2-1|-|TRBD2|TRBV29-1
CSVVGGGSYNEQFF
TGCAGCGTTGTTGGCGGGGGGTCATACAATGAGCAGTTCTTC
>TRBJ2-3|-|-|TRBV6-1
CASRNRGTDTQYF
TGTGCCAGCAGGAACAGGGGCACAGATACGCAGTATTTT
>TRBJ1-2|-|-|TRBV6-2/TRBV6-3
CASSYHYGYTF
TGTGCCAGCAGTTACCATTATGGCTACACCTTC
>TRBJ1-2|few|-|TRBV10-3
CAMLDFSGYGYTF
TGTGCCATGTTAGATTTCTCCGGATATGGCTACACCTTC
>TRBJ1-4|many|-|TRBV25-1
CASSRPGVGEKLFF
TGTGCCAGCAGTCGTCCAGGGGTCGGGGAAAAACTGTTTTTT
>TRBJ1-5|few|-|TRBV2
CASSEGNSNQPQHF
TGTGCCAGCAGTGAGGGGAATAGCAATCAGCCCCAGCATTTT
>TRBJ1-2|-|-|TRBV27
CASSLNPQRFYGYTF
TGTGCCAGCAGTTTGAACCCCCAACGGTTCTATGGCTACACCTTC
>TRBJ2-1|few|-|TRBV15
CATSGGLDPIYNEQFF
TGTGCCACCAGCGGGGGTCTCGACCCAATTTACAATGAGCAGTTCTTC
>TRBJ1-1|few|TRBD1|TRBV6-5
CASSVTGRNTEAFF
TGTGCCAGCAGTGTGACAGGGCGAAACACTGAAGCTTTCTTT
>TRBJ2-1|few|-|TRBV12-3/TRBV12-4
CASSLGQSYNEQFF
TGTGCCAGCAGTTTGGGGCAGTCCTACAATGAGCAGTTCTTC
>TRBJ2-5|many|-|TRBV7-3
CASSFAGTTRETQYF
TGTGCCAGCAGCTTCGCCGGGACCACGCGAGAGACCCAGTACTTC
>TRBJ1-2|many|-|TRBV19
CASSIDLGGVYYGYTF
TGTGCCAGTAGTATAGATCTCGGAGGAGTATACTATGGCTACACCTTC
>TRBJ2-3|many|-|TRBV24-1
CATRDFSTDTQYF
TGTGCCACCAGGGACTTTTCCACAGATACGCAGTATTTT
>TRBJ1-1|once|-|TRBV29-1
CSVRSGRTEAFF
TGCAGCGTTAGATCTGGGAGGACTGAAGCTTTCTTT
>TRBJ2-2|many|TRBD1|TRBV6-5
CASSRDSANTGELFF
TGTGCCAGCAGCCGGGACAGCGCGAACACCGGGGAGCTGTTTTTT
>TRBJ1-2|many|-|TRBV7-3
CASSKGEGSRYGYTF
TGTGCCAGCAGTAAAGGAGAGGGCTCACGCTATGGCTACACCTTC